This T cell receptor (beta chain) came from a study of radiotherapy plus CTLA-4 blockade in lung cancer. Across the study: The study recorded objective responses in roughly 20% of patients and disease control in around 31%. Study-wide findings and caveats: Radiotherapy was combined with ipilimumab, and tumor-derived TCR clones then expanded in blood. The best predictor of response was reported to be early blood T cell clone dynamics, with interferon-beta.

Only in-frame clones appear in the TCRdb table, and some are missing; sequencing was by immunoSEQ multiplex PCR. The sample yields tens of thousands of clones, about two thirds seen once. The sample holds one count of this clone. Its cognate antigen is unknown. V lost 0 bases and J lost 6, with 6 bases in between. CDR3 length: 12 residues. Germline loops: CDR1 SEHNR, CDR2 FQNEAQ (reference sequence). The clonotype comes from a human donor with non-small cell lung cancer who had stable disease on radiotherapy plus ipilimumab. Sequencing used peripheral blood, obtained from a patient treated with radiotherapy plus ipilimumab. The V call is TRBV7-9, the J call TRBJ2-7; tentatively, D is TRBD2 (5 bases). CDR3 protein: CASSLAGAEQYF. CDR3 nucleotide sequence: TGTGCCAGCAGCTTAGCGGGAGCCGAGCAGTACTTC.